The rows below give T cell receptor beta chains drawn from one sample of a study of technical replicates of blood from a handful of donors. Method: immunoSEQ multiplex PCR; TCRdb's copy keeps in-frame clones and lacks some. This table holds 70,000 to 90,000 clones, more than 80% found once. Sequencing was done on a sample of T cells isolated from PBMCs. These TCRs come from a human donor in good health. The CDR3 runs from the conserved cysteine through the conserved F or W. The order of the fields is clone size, J gene, V gene, D gene, CDR3 protein. The D gene is left open where the match is weak. The size field is filled for only some rows; it gives once, few, many or a size class.

>-|TRBJ2-7|TRBV11-2|-
CASSFDRSEQYF
>-|TRBJ1-3|TRBV18|-
CASSPKGDTISGNTIYF
>-|TRBJ2-2|TRBV20-1|-
CSAASTGELFF
>-|TRBJ2-2|TRBV4-2|-
CASSPKTGLGRELFF
>-|TRBJ2-2|TRBV5-1|-
CASSLSGGLTGELFF
>few|TRBJ2-2|TRBV14|-
CASSQVGLGELFF
>-|TRBJ2-2|TRBV30|TRBD2
CAWSVGTSLIGELFF
>-|TRBJ2-7|TRBV6-5|-
CASSYDSSYEQYF
>-|TRBJ2-5|TRBV18|TRBD1
CASSPEGQIEETQYF
>-|TRBJ2-2|TRBV27|TRBD1
CASGQGAGELFF
>-|TRBJ1-4|TRBV7-9|-
CASSPTRLRSEKLFF
>once|TRBJ1-5|TRBV27|TRBD1
CASRSGTVLSNQPQHF